The 28 T cell receptor beta chains presented below share a single source sample, sequenced in a study of neoadjuvant nivolumab and ipilimumab in lung cancer. Here immunoSEQ multiplex PCR was the method, and the copy in TCRdb shows in-frame clones only, minus some. The table lists about 26,000 clones, 65% to 85% of them singletons. This material consisted of peripheral blood, taken before neoadjuvant nivolumab, alone or with ipilimumab. The origin of the receptors is an adult with non-small cell lung cancer.

In DNA, the CDR3 is TGTGCCAGCACCCCCTCGGGAACAGGGGGCGGTGAGCAGTTCTTC. Translating gives CASTPSGTGGGEQFF. V gene TRBV9 combines with J gene TRBJ2-1; 9 bases agree with TRBD1. Germline values: CDR1 SGDLS, CDR2 YYNGEE. This CDR3 comprises 15 residues. After removal of 6 bases from V and 9 bases from J, the junction contained 13 bases not matched to a gene.

The rearrangement joins TRBV11-2 to TRBJ2-5; D uncertain. The CDR3 is 11 residues long. CDR1 and CDR2 (germline): SGHAT, FQNNGV. The V end was cut by 1 base, the J end by 5 bases, with 2 bases between. CDR3 loop: CASSLVETQYF. CDR3 sequence (DNA): TGTGCCAGCAGCTTAGTTGAGACCCAGTACTTC.

The V call is TRBV11-2, the J call TRBJ1-3; D call uncertain. The V gene lost 5 bases and the J gene lost 4 bases, with 9 bases spanning the gap. Germline CDR1 and CDR2: SGHAT and FQNNGV. This CDR3 has 13 amino acids. CDR3 sequence reads: CASSPPMGNTIYF. CDR3 coding DNA: TGTGCCAGCAGCCCCCCCATGGGAAACACCATATATTTT.

The count of this clone is one. The chain employs TRBV12-5 and TRBJ1-2, with no clear D. The CDR3 runs 12 residues. Trimming cost V 4 bases and J 4 bases, with 7 bases left between them. CDR1 and CDR2 from the germline V gene are LGHNT and FRNRAP. The chain's CDR3 is CASGSTVYGYTF. CDR3 nucleotide sequence: TGTGCTAGTGGTTCGACGGTCTATGGCTACACCTTC.

The chain carries TRBV5-1 and TRBJ1-3; D gene unclear. Trimming took off 0 bases at V and 0 bases at J, with 7 bases between the two ends. Germline-derived CDR1 and CDR2 are SGHRS and YFSETQ. CDR3 size: 15 residues. CDR3 loop: CASSLGTASGNTIYF. The DNA for the CDR3 is TGCGCCAGCAGCTTGGGAACAGCCTCTGGAAACACCATATATTTT.

This chain links TRBV4-2 with TRBJ1-6; D possibly corresponds to TRBD1 (6 bases). Trimming cost V 1 base and J 5 bases, with 9 bases left between them. The CDR3 spans 15 residues. Germline V gene lookup returns CDR1 LGHNA and CDR2 YNFKEQ. The CDR3 loop is CASSQGRGDNSPLHF. Here the CDR3 DNA reads TGTGCCAGCAGCCAAGGTAGGGGGGATAATTCACCCCTCCACTTT.

This clone was recorded once. The V and J genes are TRBV2 and TRBJ2-5, with TRBD2 matching 9 bases. The CDR3 spans 14 residues. Germline V CDR1 and CDR2: SNHLY, FYNNEI. V trimming: 7 bases; J trimming: 2 bases; junction bases outside the gene matches: 5. The CDR3 region has the DNA TGTGCCAGCAACCGCCTAGCGGGGCAAGAGACCCAGTACTTC. It yields the protein CASNRLAGQETQYF.

The chain uses TRBV7-2 and TRBJ2-3; D is unresolved. Per germline, CDR1 SGHTA and CDR2 FQGNSA. This CDR3 has 15 residues. V lost 5 bases and J lost 2, with 14 bases in between. CDR3 DNA: TGTGCCAGCAGCCAACGGTGGCCCCCCACAGATACGCAGTATTTT. It specifies CASSQRWPPTDTQYF.

This sequence joins TRBV9 and TRBJ2-2; no firm D call. The CDR3 totals 15 residues. The V and J ends lost 0 bases and 3 bases respectively, with 9 bases between them. Germline CDR1 reads SGDLS; CDR2 reads YYNGEE. The CDR3 region has the DNA TGTGCCAGCAGCGTAGCATCGAGTGACACCGGGGAGCTGTTTTTT. Translation: CASSVASSDTGELFF.

This clone came up a few times. V is TRBV11-2 and J is TRBJ1-4; the D is unclear. This CDR3 has 13 amino acids. The V end was cut by 5 bases, the J end by 8 bases, with 12 bases between. CDR1 SGHAT and CDR2 FQNNGV come from the germline V gene. CDR3 loop: CASSAWTGEKLFF. In DNA, the CDR3 is TGTGCCAGCAGCGCCTGGACTGGGGAAAAACTGTTTTTT. Based on the CDR3 plus reference TRBV11-2 and TRBJ1-4, the full variable domain is EAGVAQSPRYKIIEKRQSVAFWCNPISGHATLYWYQQILGQGPKLLIQFQNNGVVDDSQLPKDRFSAERLKGVDSTLKIQPAKLEDSAVYLCASSAWTGEKLFFGSGTQLSVL.

The rearrangement uses TRBV19 and TRBJ1-1; D ambiguous. The CDR3 spans 16 residues. Germline V CDR1 and CDR2: LNHDA, SQIVND (reference sequence). Deletions cut 7 bases from V and 4 bases from J, with 22 bases between. CDR3 sequence (DNA): TGTGCCAGTACCAAGACCTGGGGTTTGTTCGGCACTGAAGCTTTCTTT. It encodes CASTKTWGLFGTEAFF.

The chain is built from TRBV7-2 and TRBJ2-7; D remains unclear. CDR1 and CDR2 from the germline V gene are SGHTA and FQGNSA. This CDR3 is 14 amino acids long. Trimming removed 0 bases from V and 0 bases from J, with 6 bases in between. The CDR3, as DNA: TGTGCCAGCAGCTTAGCGCCCCTCTCCTACGAGCAGTACTTC. Translation: CASSLAPLSYEQYF. Full variable domain (remainder filled in from reference TRBV7-2 and TRBJ2-7): GAGVSQSPSNKVTEKGKDVELRCDPISGHTALYWYRQSLGQGLEFLIYFQGNSAPDKSGLPSDRFSAERTGGSVSTLTIQRTQQEDSAVYLCASSLAPLSYEQYFGPGTRLTVT.

The J gene is TRBJ2-7, the V gene TRBV27, with D possibly TRBD1 on 6 matching bases. The germline V gene encodes CDR1 MNHEY and CDR2 SMNVEV (reference sequence). V was shortened by 2 bases and J by 1 base, with 12 bases between the two germline ends. The CDR3 length is 15 residues. CDR3 nucleotide sequence: TGTGCCAGCAGTTTAGCCCCGGACAGTTCCTACGAGCAGTACTTC. Protein: CASSLAPDSSYEQYF.

In the case of this clone: The same CDR3 also results from other DNA sequences found in this sample. V and J are TRBV18 and TRBJ1-5; 12 nucleotides agree with TRBD1. CDR1 KGHSH and CDR2 LQKENI come from the germline V gene. This CDR3 has 15 residues. Trimming at V came to 3 bases and at J to 4 bases, leaving 1 base not matched to a gene. The chain's CDR3 is CASSPGQGANQPQHF. CDR3 coding DNA: TGTGCCAGCTCACCGGGACAGGGGGCTAATCAGCCCCAGCATTTT.

The chain carries TRBV29-1 and TRBJ1-2; D is ambiguous. The V gene's germline CDR1 is SQVTM and CDR2 ANQGSEA. This CDR3 comprises 13 residues. V was pared by 2 bases and J by 4 bases, with 11 bases between. The CDR3: CSVELQTGYGYTF. CDR3 DNA sequence: TGCAGCGTTGAATTACAAACCGGCTATGGCTACACCTTC.

The CDR3 coding sequence is TGTGCCAGCTCACCACAACCTCGAGGGTCCAACTATGGCTACACCTTC. Amino acid sequence: CASSPQPRGSNYGYTF. The chain combines TRBV18 with TRBJ1-2; D not resolved. CDR1 is KGHSH and CDR2 is LQKENI in the germline V gene. The CDR3 has 16 residues. Between the trimmed V and J ends, which lost 1 base and 2 bases, there was a span of 14 bases.

The chain is built from TRBV7-8 and TRBJ2-5, with TRBD2 identical over 13 bases. CDR3 length: 15 residues. Germline lookup yields CDR1 SGHVS and CDR2 FQNEAQ. Losses at the gene ends were 6 bases for V and 5 bases for J; bases not matched to a gene: 6. The CDR3 loop reads CASRTLAGGKETQYF. The CDR3 region has the DNA TGTGCCAGCAGAACACTAGCGGGGGGGAAGGAGACCCAGTACTTC.

The chain joins TRBV7-2 to TRBJ1-4; D unclear. Germline V gene data show CDR1 as SGHTA and CDR2 as FQGNSA. V lost 1 base to trimming and J lost 0 bases, with 12 bases between them. The CDR3 extends over 17 amino acids. This CDR3 reads CASSLEAQIATNEKLFF. In DNA, the CDR3 is TGTGCCAGCAGCTTAGAAGCTCAAATAGCAACTAATGAAAAACTGTTTTTT. Full variable domain (remainder filled in from reference TRBV7-2 and TRBJ1-4): GAGVSQSPSNKVTEKGKDVELRCDPISGHTALYWYRQSLGQGLEFLIYFQGNSAPDKSGLPSDRFSAERTGGSVSTLTIQRTQQEDSAVYLCASSLEAQIATNEKLFFGSGTQLSVL.

V is TRBV7-9 and J is TRBJ1-1; D gene ambiguous. V was trimmed by 1 base and J by 1 base, leaving 7 bases between them. The CDR3 sequence is 14 residues long. In germline, CDR1 is SEHNR, CDR2 FQNEAQ (reference sequence). CDR3 protein: CASSLETGNTEAFF. CDR3 DNA sequence: TGTGCCAGCAGCTTAGAGACGGGGAACACTGAAGCTTTCTTT. The complete variable domain, with remaining parts taken from reference TRBV7-9 and TRBJ1-1, reads DTGVSQNPRHKITKRGQNVTFRCDPISEHNRLYWYRQTLGQGPEFLTYFQNEAQLEKSRLLSDRFSAERPKGSFSTLEIQRTEQGDSAMYLCASSLETGNTEAFFGQGTRLTVV.

The J gene is TRBJ2-1, the V gene TRBV7-3; D gene unclear. This CDR3 is built from 14 residues. V was shortened by 3 bases and J by 5 bases, with 11 bases between the two germline ends. The V gene's germline CDR1 is SGHTA and CDR2 FQGTGA. CDR3 region: CASSFSARNNEQFF. The DNA of the CDR3 is TGTGCCAGCAGCTTCTCGGCCAGAAACAATGAGCAGTTCTTC.

This clone was counted a single time. J is TRBJ2-7 and V is TRBV10-1; D is perhaps TRBD1 (5 bases). The ends were cut back, 3 bases at V and 0 bases at J, with 12 bases in the middle. The CDR3 runs to 15 residues. Germline CDR1 and CDR2: WNHNN and SYGVQD (reference sequence). DNA for the CDR3: TGCGCCAGCAGTGATAGGACACTCAACTCCTACGAGCAGTACTTC. Protein sequence: CASSDRTLNSYEQYF.

The rearrangement joins TRBV5-1 to TRBJ2-5; the match to TRBD2 covers 10 bases. Germline V CDR1 and CDR2: SGHRS, YFSETQ. Trimming at V came to 6 bases and at J to 1 base, leaving 3 bases not matched to a gene. The CDR3 is 14 amino acids. CDR3 region: CASKPSGGQETQYF. Written as DNA, the CDR3 is TGCGCCAGCAAGCCTAGCGGGGGCCAAGAGACCCAGTACTTC. Using reference TRBV5-1 and TRBJ2-5 for the parts outside the CDR3, the full variable domain is KAGVTQTPRYLIKTRGQQVTLSCSPISGHRSVSWYQQTPGQGLQFLFEYFSETQRNKGNFPGRFSGRQFSNSRSEMNVSTLELGDSALYLCASKPSGGQETQYFGPGTRLLVL.

This chain uses TRBV7-2 with TRBJ1-1, with D tentatively TRBD1 (5 bases). Per germline, CDR1 SGHTA and CDR2 FQGNSA. V lost 3 bases and J lost 6, with 11 bases in between. The CDR3 consists of 13 residues. The DNA of the CDR3 is TGTGCCAGCAGCTTTGCAGGGAGGGCTGAAGCTTTCTTT. Translated: CASSFAGRAEAFF. The entire variable domain, with the rest obtained from reference TRBV7-2 and TRBJ1-1, is as follows: GAGVSQSPSNKVTEKGKDVELRCDPISGHTALYWYRQSLGQGLEFLIYFQGNSAPDKSGLPSDRFSAERTGGSVSTLTIQRTQQEDSAVYLCASSFAGRAEAFFGQGTRLTVV.

In DNA form, the CDR3 reads TGTGCCAGCAGGAAGACAGACTACAATGAGCAGTTCTTC. Translating it yields CASRKTDYNEQFF. The chain combines TRBV25-1 with TRBJ2-1, with a possible D match to TRBD1 (5 bases). CDR1 is MGHDK and CDR2 is SYGVNS in the germline V gene. Trimming cost V 6 bases and J 3 bases, with 9 bases left between them. The CDR3 is made up of 13 amino acids.

This clone has just a few counts. The chain combines TRBV9 with TRBJ1-2, with D hard to call. This CDR3 has 14 residues. CDR1 and CDR2 from the germline V gene are SGDLS and YYNGEE. Trimming left V 0 bases short and J 4 bases short, with 10 bases between. The CDR3 protein is CASSVDEGTYGYTF. The DNA for the CDR3 is TGTGCCAGCAGCGTAGACGAGGGAACCTATGGCTACACCTTC.

The chain joins TRBV7-3 to TRBJ2-1; D is unresolved. The CDR3 runs to 15 residues. Per the germline V gene, CDR1 is SGHTA and CDR2 is FQGTGA. V was pared by 5 bases and J by 4 bases, with 15 bases between. CDR3 in DNA: TGTGCCAGCAGCCCAATCCCGACATCTTACAATGAGCAGTTCTTC. Its translation is CASSPIPTSYNEQFF.

The chain uses TRBV19 and TRBJ1-5; D remains ambiguous. The CDR3 runs 12 residues. Trimming removed 3 bases at V and 5 bases at J, with 5 bases between. CDR1 is LNHDA, CDR2 SQIVND, per germline (reference sequence). CDR3 bases: TGTGCCAGTAGTATGTCCGATCAGCCCCAGCATTTT. It specifies CASSMSDQPQHF.

The rearrangement uses TRBV14 and TRBJ2-1, with no clear D. V shed 0 bases and J shed 9 bases, with 12 bases lying between them. The germline CDR1 and CDR2 sequences are SGHDN and FVKESK. This CDR3 contains 14 residues. The CDR3: CASSQDVWVPEQFF. DNA for the CDR3: TGTGCCAGCAGCCAAGATGTCTGGGTTCCTGAGCAGTTCTTC.